These T cell receptor beta chains were read from a single sample in a study of Graves' ophthalmopathy and Graves' hyperthyroidism. TCRdb reprocessed the multiplex PCR reads with MiXCR, giving one entry per CDR3 protein. The table records over a million distinct CDR3 sequences, around a third of them present only once. Sequences were obtained from peripheral blood or thyroid tissue (not recorded which). These receptors all come from an adult man with Graves' hyperthyroidism. Each CDR3 is given with its conserved first and last residue. The D gene is left open where the match is weak. Clone size is stated in some rows and not others, as once, few, many or a class when expanded.

v_gene,abundance,d_gene,j_gene,len,CDR3nt,CDR3aa
TRBV19,few,TRBD2,TRBJ2-7,16,TGTGCCAGTAGTATAGATCTAGCGGGGAGTACCTACGAGCAGTACTTC,CASSIDLAGSTYEQYF
TRBV29-1,.,TRBD1,TRBJ2-5,13,TGCAGCGCCGGACAGGGACAGCAAGAGACCCAGTACTTC,CSAGQGQQETQYF
TRBV5-1,many,.,TRBJ2-7,14,TGCGCCAGCGCCCTCGACCCGTCGGGATACGAGCAGTACTTC,CASALDPSGYEQYF
TRBV7-2,many,.,TRBJ1-2,14,TGTGCCAGCAGCTTAGCCGGATCTAACTATGGCTACACCTTC,CASSLAGSNYGYTF
TRBV10-2,many,.,TRBJ2-7,13,TGCGCCAGCAGTGATGGCACCTTAGGGGTGCAGTACTTC,CASSDGTLGVQYF
TRBV15,many,.,TRBJ2-5,14,TGTGCCACCAGCAGAGATGTCCAGAGAGAGACCCAGTACTTC,CATSRDVQRETQYF
TRBV5-5,.,.,TRBJ1-1,15,TGTGCCAGCAGCTTTTATTCAGAAGTGAACACTGAAGCTTTCTTT,CASSFYSEVNTEAFF
TRBV10-3,.,.,TRBJ2-6,12,TGTGCCATCAGACCTGGGGCCAACGTCCTGACTTTC,CAIRPGANVLTF
TRBV10-3,many,.,TRBJ2-7,14,TGTGCCATCATGGGGCAGGGACCTCACTACGAGCAGTACTTC,CAIMGQGPHYEQYF
TRBV29-1,.,TRBD2,TRBJ2-7,12,TGCAGCGTTGGAACTAGCGGGAACGAGCAGTACTTC,CSVGTSGNEQYF
TRBV10-2,.,.,TRBJ1-6,16,TGTGCCAGCAGCCAAAGAGCCTCGGTTGGAAATTCACCCCTCCACTTT,CASSQRASVGNSPLHF
TRBV20-1,many,.,TRBJ2-7,12,TGCAGTGCCTCCATCAAGGCGGGCGAGCAGTACTTC,CSASIKAGEQYF
TRBV5-6,.,.,TRBJ2-7,14,TGTGCCAGCAGCGTCTATTCAACTACCTACGAGCAGTGCTTC,CASSVYSTTYEQCF
TRBV6-5,few,TRBD2,TRBJ2-7,16,TGTGCCAGCAGCCCCCCGGGACTAGCGGGAGCTTCCGAGCAGTACTTC,CASSPPGLAGASEQYF
TRBV3-1,.,.,TRBJ1-6,14,TGTGCCAGCAGCCCCTCCCGGTTTAATTCACCCCTCCACTTT,CASSPSRFNSPLHF
TRBV25-1,.,TRBD1,TRBJ2-6,18,TGTGCCAGCGTTGACCCTGGGACAGGGGGTGATGGGGCCAACGTCCTGACTTTC,CASVDPGTGGDGANVLTF
TRBV7-8,.,TRBD2,TRBJ2-5,16,TGTGCCACCGCCTTCGGACTAGCGGGATCACAAGAGACCCAGTACTTC,CATAFGLAGSQETQYF
TRBV9,many,.,TRBJ2-5,17,TGTGCCAGCAGCGTAGTGGGCAACAGGGCCCTCGGAGAGACCCAGTACTTC,CASSVVGNRALGETQYF
TRBV5-5,few,.,TRBJ2-5,15,TGTGCCAGCAGCGGGGGGACATCGAACCAAGAGACCCAGTACTTC,CASSGGTSNQETQYF
TRBV29-1,.,TRBD1,TRBJ2-3,14,TGCAGCCTCCATGGGACAGGGGATACAGATACGCAGTATTTT,CSLHGTGDTDTQYF
TRBV27,many,TRBD1,TRBJ1-5,14,TGTGCCAGCGGGGACAGGGCCAGCAATCAGCCCCAGCATTTT,CASGDRASNQPQHF
TRBV25-1,.,.,TRBJ1-1,14,TGTGCCAGCAGTGAAAGAGGGCAGGGTAGAGGTACTTTCTTT,CASSERGQGRGTFF
TRBV19,.,.,TRBJ2-7,14,TGTGCCAGTAAAACGGGAGAGAGTTACAATGAGCAGTACTTC,CASKTGESYNEQYF
TRBV7-9,many,.,TRBJ2-7,14,TGTGCCAGCAGCGGGAACAGGGGGGGAGGAGAGCAGTACTTC,CASSGNRGGGEQYF
TRBV7-2,many,TRBD1,TRBJ1-2,14,TGTGCCAGCAGCTCGTTGACAGGGTCCTATGGCTACACCTTC,CASSSLTGSYGYTF
TRBV20-1,many,TRBD1,TRBJ2-5,13,TGCAGTGCTACCGGGACAGGGGGGGAGACCCAGTACTTC,CSATGTGGETQYF
TRBV25-1,many,TRBD1,TRBJ2-7,13,TGTGCCAGCAGGGACAGGGGGGCCTACGAGCAGTACTTC,CASRDRGAYEQYF
TRBV7-9,.,.,TRBJ1-4,16,TGTGCCAGCAGCTCGTCCCCAGTTGCAACTAATGAAAAACTGTTTTTT,CASSSSPVATNEKLFF
TRBV2,many,TRBD1,TRBJ1-5,15,TGTGCCAGCAGCCTTGGACAGGCCAGCAATCAGCCCCAGCATTTT,CASSLGQASNQPQHF
TRBV10-3,many,.,TRBJ1-2,13,TGTGCCATCAGGGGAGAAGGTGTCGATGGCTACACCTTC,CAIRGEGVDGYTF
TRBV18,few,.,TRBJ2-7,13,TGTGCCAGCTCACCCTACAGTACCTACGAGCAGTACTTC,CASSPYSTYEQYF
TRBV20-1,many,.,TRBJ1-4,14,TGCAGTGCTCCGGACCCAAGAACTAATGAAAAACTGTTTTTT,CSAPDPRTNEKLFF
TRBV11-2,many,TRBD2,TRBJ2-7,17,TGTGCCAGCAGCTTGAGCCCCGGTAGCGGGGGGCCCTACGAGCAGTACTTC,CASSLSPGSGGPYEQYF
TRBV10-3,many,.,TRBJ2-2,14,TGTGCCATAAGGGGATCTCTCATTACCGGGGAGCTGTTTTTT,CAIRGSLITGELFF
TRBV19,many,TRBD2,TRBJ2-2,14,TGTGCCAGTAGAGTAGCGGGAGAAGCCGGGGAGCTGTTTTTT,CASRVAGEAGELFF
TRBV10-2,few,.,TRBJ1-5,13,TGTGCCAGCAGTGCCCTCAGCAATCAGCCCCAGCATTTT,CASSALSNQPQHF
TRBV27,few,TRBD1,TRBJ2-7,12,TGTGCCAGCAGGGGACAGAGGTTGGAGCAGTACTTC,CASRGQRLEQYF
TRBV29-1,.,.,TRBJ2-7,14,TGCAGTGCAACAGGAGCGGGCAGCTCCTACGAGCAGTACTTC,CSATGAGSSYEQYF
TRBV5-1,.,.,TRBJ1-1,13,TGCGCCAGCAGCTCCAACCGGGCGATTGAAGCTTTCTTT,CASSSNRAIEAFF
TRBV7-9,.,.,TRBJ1-1,11,TGTGCCACCACCGAGGGGGAAAAAGCTTTCTTT,CATTEGEKAFF
TRBV9,few,.,TRBJ2-3,14,TGTGCCAGCAGCCAGACGGGTTCGGTGGATACGCAGTATTTT,CASSQTGSVDTQYF
TRBV14,many,.,TRBJ1-2,15,TGTGCCAGCAGCCCGGTGGGTCTAGACAACTATGGCTACACCTTC,CASSPVGLDNYGYTF
TRBV7-9,.,.,TRBJ2-7,14,TGTGCCAGCAGCCCCAGTCCGGAATCCTACGAGCAGTACTTC,CASSPSPESYEQYF
TRBV25-1,many,TRBD1,TRBJ1-2,15,TGTGCCAGCAGTGAAGCGGGGACAGGGGTTGATGGCTACACCTTC,CASSEAGTGVDGYTF
TRBV28,.,.,TRBJ2-6,15,TGTGCCAGCAGTTTAAGCCTCGCTGGGGCCAACGTCCTGACTTTC,CASSLSLAGANVLTF
TRBV7-9,few,.,TRBJ1-4,18,TGTGCCAGCAGCACCCCAGGGACGGTTGGGACAACTAATGAAAAACTGTTTTTT,CASSTPGTVGTTNEKLFF
TRBV30,few,.,TRBJ1-5,13,TGTGCCTGGCAGACAGAACACAATCAGCCCCAGCATTTT,CAWQTEHNQPQHF
TRBV9,many,.,TRBJ2-5,13,TGTGCCAGCAGCGTAGTGTGGGGAGAGACCCAGTACTTC,CASSVVWGETQYF
TRBV11-2,few,.,TRBJ1-2,13,TGTGCCAGCAGCCACGACGGTATCTATGGCTACACCTTC,CASSHDGIYGYTF
TRBV10-3,many,.,TRBJ1-1,13,TGTGCCACCAGTGAGAGGTTCGGCACTGAAGCTTTCTTT,CATSERFGTEAFF
TRBV7-6,.,TRBD2,TRBJ2-7,17,TGTGCCAGCAGCCCCTCGGCTGGGGGCGGGAGGGCCTTTGAGCAGTACTTC,CASSPSAGGGRAFEQYF
TRBV4-3,few,.,TRBJ1-2,16,TGCGCCAGCAGCCAAGATCCAGGGCGTGGGCTCTCGGGCTACACCTTC,CASSQDPGRGLSGYTF
TRBV7-8,many,TRBD1,TRBJ2-7,16,TGTGCCAGCAGCCAAACGGCGACAGGGGGCTCTGGGGAGCAGTACTTC,CASSQTATGGSGEQYF
TRBV7-9,.,.,TRBJ2-7,19,TGTGCCAGCAGCTCCGGACAGGTAACTTGGCCAGCGGGGGCCTACGAGCAGTACTTC,CASSSGQVTWPAGAYEQYF
TRBV10-3,.,.,TRBJ1-5,15,TGTGCCATCAGTGAGTCGAACCGGGGCCATCAGCCCCAGCATTTT,CAISESNRGHQPQHF
TRBV24-1,many,.,TRBJ2-2,14,TGTGCCACCAGTGAAGGCAGCTTTACCGGGGAGCTGTTTTTT,CATSEGSFTGELFF
TRBV10-3,many,TRBD2,TRBJ2-5,17,TGTGCCATCAGTGATCGGCTAGCGGGAGTGGGGCAAGAGACCCAGTACTTC,CAISDRLAGVGQETQYF